This is a list of T cell receptor beta chains from one sample in a study of blood T cell repertoires in COVID-19. The protocol was immunoSEQ multiplex PCR, while the TCRdb copy is restricted to in-frame clones and leaves out a portion. The repertoire holds about 130,000 clones, with approximately 85% as singletons. Specimen: peripheral blood. Receptors originate from a woman aged 80 or over with COVID-19, enrolled during active disease. The CDR3 runs from the conserved cysteine through the conserved F or W. The D gene is left open where the match is weak. Expanded clones get a size class; other rows say once, few or many, or leave the size out.

len: 15; abundance: -; j_gene: TRBJ1-2; d_gene: -; v_gene: TRBV28; CDR3nt: TGTGCCAGCAGCTCCGCCGTATCGGGTAACTATGGCTACACCTTC; CDR3aa: CASSSAVSGNYGYTF
len: 14; abundance: -; j_gene: TRBJ2-5; d_gene: -; v_gene: TRBV19; CDR3nt: TGTGCCAGTAAACCGTTGGGGGGTCAAGAGACCCAGTACTTC; CDR3aa: CASKPLGGQETQYF
len: 16; abundance: once; j_gene: TRBJ2-3; d_gene: TRBD1; v_gene: TRBV28; CDR3nt: TGTGCCAGCAGTGCGCCCGGGACAGGGAACACAGATACGCAGTATTTT; CDR3aa: CASSAPGTGNTDTQYF
len: 17; abundance: -; j_gene: TRBJ2-7; d_gene: -; v_gene: TRBV4-1; CDR3nt: TGCGCCAGCAGCCAAGCTTTGGCTAGCGCGATTACCTACGAGCAGTACTTC; CDR3aa: CASSQALASAITYEQYF
len: 13; abundance: -; j_gene: TRBJ2-7; d_gene: -; v_gene: TRBV3-1/TRBV3-2; CDR3nt: TGTGCCAGCAGCCAAGTAGGGGGAGGGCCGCAGTACTTC; CDR3aa: CASSQVGGGPQYF
len: 16; abundance: -; j_gene: TRBJ2-1; d_gene: TRBD2; v_gene: TRBV11-2; CDR3nt: TGTGCCAGCAGCCAGACTAGCGGGAGGGTTTACAATGAGCAGTTCTTC; CDR3aa: CASSQTSGRVYNEQFF
len: 17; abundance: -; j_gene: TRBJ1-3; d_gene: -; v_gene: TRBV4-2; CDR3nt: TGTGCCAGCAGCCAAGGAGGGTCGGGGAGCTCTGGAAACACCATATATTTT; CDR3aa: CASSQGGSGSSGNTIYF
len: 15; abundance: -; j_gene: TRBJ2-2; d_gene: -; v_gene: TRBV19; CDR3nt: TGTGCCAGTAGTATAGTAGCTGTTGGCACCGGGGAGCTGTTTTTT; CDR3aa: CASSIVAVGTGELFF
len: 12; abundance: -; j_gene: TRBJ1-2; d_gene: -; v_gene: TRBV11-2; CDR3nt: TGTGCCAGCAGCTTCTCCAACTATGGCTACACCTTC; CDR3aa: CASSFSNYGYTF
len: 16; abundance: -; j_gene: TRBJ2-4; d_gene: TRBD1; v_gene: TRBV6-2/TRBV6-3; CDR3nt: TGTGCCAGCAGCCGGACAGGGGGCTTGTCCAAAAACATTCAGTACTTC; CDR3aa: CASSRTGGLSKNIQYF
len: 14; abundance: -; j_gene: TRBJ1-5; d_gene: -; v_gene: TRBV2; CDR3nt: TGTGCCAGCAGTAAAGAGACAGGCAATCAGCCCCAGCATTTT; CDR3aa: CASSKETGNQPQHF
len: 16; abundance: -; j_gene: TRBJ2-2; d_gene: TRBD2; v_gene: TRBV5-5; CDR3nt: TGTGCCAGCAGCTTGGTACCGGGACTACAAACCGGGGAGCTGTTTTTT; CDR3aa: CASSLVPGLQTGELFF
len: 14; abundance: once; j_gene: TRBJ1-4; d_gene: -; v_gene: TRBV7-2; CDR3nt: TGTGCCAGCAGCCCGGGGACTCGAGATGAAAAACTGTTTTTT; CDR3aa: CASSPGTRDEKLFF
len: 14; abundance: -; j_gene: TRBJ1-4; d_gene: TRBD1; v_gene: TRBV7-2; CDR3nt: TGTGCCAGCAGCTTGGGGACAGGGAATGAAAAACTGTTTTTT; CDR3aa: CASSLGTGNEKLFF
len: 15; abundance: -; j_gene: TRBJ2-1; d_gene: TRBD2; v_gene: TRBV19; CDR3nt: TGTGCCAGTAGCGCTGAGGGACTAGCCTACAATGAGCAGTTCTTC; CDR3aa: CASSAEGLAYNEQFF
len: 16; abundance: -; j_gene: TRBJ1-6; d_gene: -; v_gene: TRBV18; CDR3nt: TGTGCCAGCTCACTAGGAGGGGAACCGGGGTCATCACCCCTCCACTTT; CDR3aa: CASSLGGEPGSSPLHF
len: 15; abundance: once; j_gene: TRBJ2-3; d_gene: -; v_gene: TRBV29-1; CDR3nt: TGCAGCGTTGAAGGGGCCAGGGGGGGCACAGATACGCAGTATTTT; CDR3aa: CSVEGARGGTDTQYF
len: 16; abundance: -; j_gene: TRBJ2-2; d_gene: TRBD2; v_gene: TRBV19; CDR3nt: TGTGCCAGTAGGGAACTAGCGGGAACGAACACCGGGGAGCTGTTTTTT; CDR3aa: CASRELAGTNTGELFF
len: 14; abundance: -; j_gene: TRBJ2-7; d_gene: TRBD2; v_gene: TRBV19; CDR3nt: TGTGCCAGTACCCCGACTAGCCACCCTTACGAGCAGTACTTC; CDR3aa: CASTPTSHPYEQYF
len: 14; abundance: -; j_gene: TRBJ2-7; d_gene: -; v_gene: TRBV5-5; CDR3nt: TGTGCCAGCAGCTTGCTAGACGGGACCTACGAGCAGTACTTC; CDR3aa: CASSLLDGTYEQYF
len: 12; abundance: once; j_gene: TRBJ1-6; d_gene: -; v_gene: TRBV20-1; CDR3nt: TGCAGTGCTAGTCGGGGGAATTCACCCCTCCACTTT; CDR3aa: CSASRGNSPLHF
len: 14; abundance: -; j_gene: TRBJ1-1; d_gene: -; v_gene: TRBV18; CDR3nt: TGTGCCAGCTCACCAGCGGGTTTGAACACTGAAGCTTTCTTT; CDR3aa: CASSPAGLNTEAFF
len: 15; abundance: -; j_gene: TRBJ2-2; d_gene: TRBD1; v_gene: TRBV5-1; CDR3nt: TGCGCCAGCAGGGGACAGTCCTGGGGCACCGGGGAGCTGTTTTTT; CDR3aa: CASRGQSWGTGELFF
len: 15; abundance: -; j_gene: TRBJ1-3; d_gene: -; v_gene: TRBV7-6; CDR3nt: TGTGCCAGCAGCTTAGATGTTATTGCGGGAAACACCATATATTTT; CDR3aa: CASSLDVIAGNTIYF
len: 16; abundance: -; j_gene: TRBJ2-5; d_gene: TRBD1; v_gene: TRBV7-8; CDR3nt: TGTGCCAGCAGCCGGGACAGGGTTACCATTCAAGAGACCCAGTACTTC; CDR3aa: CASSRDRVTIQETQYF
len: 16; abundance: -; j_gene: TRBJ1-6; d_gene: TRBD1; v_gene: TRBV18; CDR3nt: TGTGCCAGCTCCCCCTGGTCGGGACAGGGGGATTCACCCCTCCACTTT; CDR3aa: CASSPWSGQGDSPLHF
len: 15; abundance: once; j_gene: TRBJ2-2; d_gene: TRBD2; v_gene: TRBV6-5; CDR3nt: TGTGCCAGCAGTTATACCAGCGGGGACACCGGGGAGCTGTTTTTT; CDR3aa: CASSYTSGDTGELFF
len: 15; abundance: once; j_gene: TRBJ1-2; d_gene: -; v_gene: TRBV2; CDR3nt: TGTGCCAGCAGTGAGGCCAGGGTGAATGCCTATGGCTACACCTTC; CDR3aa: CASSEARVNAYGYTF
len: 16; abundance: -; j_gene: TRBJ1-6; d_gene: -; v_gene: TRBV11-2; CDR3nt: TGTGCCAGCAGCTTAGTCCTAGATCCCAATGGTTCACCCCTCCACTTT; CDR3aa: CASSLVLDPNGSPLHF
len: 18; abundance: -; j_gene: TRBJ1-4; d_gene: -; v_gene: TRBV14; CDR3nt: TGTGCCAGCAGCCAAGATCAGGGCAGGGATGCAACTAATGAAAAACTGTTTTTT; CDR3aa: CASSQDQGRDATNEKLFF
len: 16; abundance: -; j_gene: TRBJ1-5; d_gene: -; v_gene: TRBV27; CDR3nt: TGTGCCAGCAGTCCGGGACACTTCTCAGGTAATCAGCCCCAGCATTTT; CDR3aa: CASSPGHFSGNQPQHF
len: 15; abundance: -; j_gene: TRBJ1-6; d_gene: TRBD1; v_gene: TRBV2; CDR3nt: TGTGCCAGCGTAAGGACAGGGGGCGGGAATTCACCCCTCCACTTT; CDR3aa: CASVRTGGGNSPLHF
len: 14; abundance: -; j_gene: TRBJ1-1; d_gene: TRBD1; v_gene: TRBV19; CDR3nt: TGTGCCAGTACAAGACAGGGTATTGTCACTGAAGCTTTCTTT; CDR3aa: CASTRQGIVTEAFF
len: 12; abundance: -; j_gene: TRBJ2-7; d_gene: -; v_gene: TRBV12-3/TRBV12-4; CDR3nt: TGTGCCAGCAGTTTGGAGCGCCACGAGCAGTACTTC; CDR3aa: CASSLERHEQYF
len: 15; abundance: few; j_gene: TRBJ2-2; d_gene: TRBD1; v_gene: TRBV7-2; CDR3nt: TGTGCCAGCAGCCCGGACAGGTCGAACACCGGGGAGCTGTTTTTT; CDR3aa: CASSPDRSNTGELFF
len: 15; abundance: -; j_gene: TRBJ1-2; d_gene: TRBD1; v_gene: TRBV6-5; CDR3nt: TGTGCCAGCAGTTACCCTTCGACAGGGAACTATGGCTACACCTTC; CDR3aa: CASSYPSTGNYGYTF
len: 14; abundance: once; j_gene: TRBJ1-2; d_gene: TRBD1; v_gene: TRBV3-1/TRBV3-2; CDR3nt: TGTGCCAGCAGCCAAGCAGGACAGGGGAATGGCTACACCTTC; CDR3aa: CASSQAGQGNGYTF
len: 15; abundance: -; j_gene: TRBJ2-1; d_gene: TRBD2; v_gene: TRBV15; CDR3nt: TGTGCCACCAGCAGCGGGAGGTCCTTTAACAATGAGCAGTTCTTC; CDR3aa: CATSSGRSFNNEQFF
len: 15; abundance: -; j_gene: TRBJ2-1; d_gene: -; v_gene: TRBV5-1; CDR3nt: TGCGCCAGCAGCTTGGCCGAGAGCTCCTACAATGAGCAGTTCTTC; CDR3aa: CASSLAESSYNEQFF
len: 14; abundance: -; j_gene: TRBJ1-6; d_gene: -; v_gene: TRBV7-2; CDR3nt: TGTGCCAGCAGCCCCGCTAGGGGTAATTCACCCCTCCACTTT; CDR3aa: CASSPARGNSPLHF
len: 16; abundance: -; j_gene: TRBJ1-6; d_gene: -; v_gene: TRBV6-5; CDR3nt: TGTGCCAGCAGTTATGCCCGCGGGGTTTTGAATTCACCCCTCCACTTT; CDR3aa: CASSYARGVLNSPLHF
len: 18; abundance: -; j_gene: TRBJ1-5; d_gene: -; v_gene: TRBV3-1/TRBV3-2; CDR3nt: TGTGCCAGCAGCCAAGTAGACTTTGAATCCCAGAGCAATCAGCCCCAGCATTTT; CDR3aa: CASSQVDFESQSNQPQHF
len: 14; abundance: -; j_gene: TRBJ1-1; d_gene: -; v_gene: TRBV18; CDR3nt: TGTGCCAGCTCACGTAAGGACACGAACACTGAAGCTTTCTTT; CDR3aa: CASSRKDTNTEAFF
len: 18; abundance: -; j_gene: TRBJ2-4; d_gene: -; v_gene: TRBV28; CDR3nt: TGTGCCAGCAGTTCCAACCCGTGGAGGCCACTAGCCAAAAACATTCAGTACTTC; CDR3aa: CASSSNPWRPLAKNIQYF
len: 15; abundance: -; j_gene: TRBJ2-7; d_gene: TRBD2; v_gene: TRBV5-4; CDR3nt: TGTGCCAGCAGCCTCTCGGGCCGGGGACTAGACGAGCAGTACTTC; CDR3aa: CASSLSGRGLDEQYF
len: 16; abundance: -; j_gene: TRBJ1-4; d_gene: TRBD1; v_gene: TRBV23-1; CDR3nt: TGCGCCAGCAGCCGTAGACAGGGTTGGACTAATGAAAAACTGTTTTTT; CDR3aa: CASSRRQGWTNEKLFF
len: 13; abundance: -; j_gene: TRBJ2-5; d_gene: -; v_gene: TRBV10-3; CDR3nt: TGTGCCATCAGTGAGTCCCCTCAAGAGACCCAGTACTTC; CDR3aa: CAISESPQETQYF
len: 15; abundance: -; j_gene: TRBJ1-2; d_gene: TRBD1; v_gene: TRBV7-9; CDR3nt: TGTGCCAGCAGCTTAGCGTGGGACAGGAGTTATGGCTACACCTTC; CDR3aa: CASSLAWDRSYGYTF
len: 15; abundance: -; j_gene: TRBJ2-1; d_gene: -; v_gene: TRBV6-2/TRBV6-3; CDR3nt: TGTGCCAGCAGTTACAGGGGTAGCTCCTACAATGAGCAGTTCTTC; CDR3aa: CASSYRGSSYNEQFF
len: 15; abundance: -; j_gene: TRBJ2-5; d_gene: TRBD2; v_gene: TRBV28; CDR3nt: TGTGCCAGCAGTTTAGGAGCGGGAGGGGGGGAGACCCAGTACTTC; CDR3aa: CASSLGAGGGETQYF